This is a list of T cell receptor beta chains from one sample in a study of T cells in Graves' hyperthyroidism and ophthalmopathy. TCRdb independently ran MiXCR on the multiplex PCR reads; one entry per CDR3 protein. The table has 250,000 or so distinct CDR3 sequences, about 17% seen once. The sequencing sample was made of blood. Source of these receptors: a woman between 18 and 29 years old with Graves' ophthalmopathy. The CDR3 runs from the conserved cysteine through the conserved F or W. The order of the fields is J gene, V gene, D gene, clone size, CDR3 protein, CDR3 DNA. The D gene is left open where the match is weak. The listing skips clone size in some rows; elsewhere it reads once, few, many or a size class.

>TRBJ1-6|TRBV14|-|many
CASSQEGSGFSPLHF
TGTGCCAGCAGCCAAGAGGGGTCAGGGTTTTCACCCCTCCACTTT
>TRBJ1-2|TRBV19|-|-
CASSPLGGGNYGYTF
TGTGCCAGTAGTCCTCTGGGAGGGGGAAACTATGGCTACACCTTC
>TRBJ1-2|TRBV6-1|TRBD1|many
CASSLPRGLNYGYTF
TGTGCCAGCAGCCTCCCTAGGGGGCTAAACTATGGCTACACCTTC
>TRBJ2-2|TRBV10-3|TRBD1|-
CAISQDRVNTGELFF
TGTGCCATCAGTCAAGACAGGGTGAACACCGGGGAGCTGTTTTTT
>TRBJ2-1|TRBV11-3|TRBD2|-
CASSVTGTSGKNEQFF
TGTGCCAGCAGCGTTACCGGGACTAGCGGGAAGAATGAGCAGTTCTTC
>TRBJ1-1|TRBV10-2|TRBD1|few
CASRETGAYGSTEAFF
TGCGCCAGCAGAGAGACAGGGGCCTACGGGAGCACTGAAGCTTTCTTT
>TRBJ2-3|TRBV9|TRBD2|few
CASSVDPSLAGDTDTQYF
TGTGCCAGCAGCGTAGACCCCTCGCTAGCGGGAGACACAGATACGCAGTATTTT
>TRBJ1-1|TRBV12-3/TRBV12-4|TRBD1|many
CASSRGSSSEGTEAFF
TGTGCCAGCAGCAGGGGGTCATCCTCGGAAGGAACTGAAGCTTTCTTT
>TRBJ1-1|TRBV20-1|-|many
CSAPDLPEAFF
TGCAGTGCTCCCGACCTACCTGAAGCTTTCTTT
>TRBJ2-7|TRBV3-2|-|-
CASSQGRGEQYF
TGTGCCAGCAGCCAAGGCCGGGGCGAGCAGTACTTC
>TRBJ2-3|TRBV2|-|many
CASREGVVTDTQYF
TGTGCCAGCAGAGAGGGGGTAGTTACAGATACGCAGTATTTT
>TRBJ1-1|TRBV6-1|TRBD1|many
CASSYLGGVDEAFF
TGTGCCAGCAGTTACTTAGGGGGCGTCGATGAAGCTTTCTTT
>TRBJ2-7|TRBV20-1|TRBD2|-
CSARDRLAGGSEQYF
TGCAGTGCTAGAGATCGACTAGCGGGGGGAAGCGAGCAGTACTTC
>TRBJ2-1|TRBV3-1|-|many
CASSLSQQEKGWYNEQFF
TGTGCCAGCAGTCTCTCCCAGCAGGAGAAGGGTTGGTACAATGAGCAGTTCTTC
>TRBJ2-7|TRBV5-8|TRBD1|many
CATHGPGQGYEQYF
TGTGCCACCCACGGGCCGGGACAGGGCTACGAGCAGTACTTC
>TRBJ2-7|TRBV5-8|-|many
CASSLRQISYEQYF
TGTGCCAGCAGCTTGAGGCAGATCTCCTACGAGCAGTACTTC
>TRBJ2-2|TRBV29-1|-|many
CSVAAKGYTGELFF
TGCAGCGTTGCGGCAAAGGGGTACACCGGGGAGCTGTTTTTT
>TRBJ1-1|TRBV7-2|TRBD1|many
CASSVQGGSEAFF
TGTGCCAGCAGCGTCCAGGGGGGATCTGAAGCTTTCTTT
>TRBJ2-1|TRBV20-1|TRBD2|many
CSEVGGPRDEQFF
TGCAGTGAGGTGGGAGGGCCCAGGGATGAGCAGTTCTTC
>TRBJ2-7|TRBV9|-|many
CASSVDGNILYEQYF
TGTGCCAGCAGCGTAGATGGAAATATACTCTACGAGCAGTACTTC
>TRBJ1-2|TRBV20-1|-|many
CSARDLQRRYGYTF
TGCAGTGCTAGAGACTTGCAGCGAAGATATGGCTACACCTTC
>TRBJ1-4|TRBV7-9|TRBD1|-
CASSLVTGPNEKLFF
TGTGCCAGCAGCTTAGTGACAGGGCCTAATGAAAAACTGTTTTTT
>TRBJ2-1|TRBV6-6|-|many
CASSYSIWGPYNEQFF
TGTGCCAGCAGTTACTCGATCTGGGGCCCGTACAATGAGCAGTTCTTC
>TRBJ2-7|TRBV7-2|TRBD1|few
CASSLSSGTGGYEQYF
TGTGCCAGCAGCTTATCCTCCGGGACAGGGGGTTACGAGCAGTACTTC